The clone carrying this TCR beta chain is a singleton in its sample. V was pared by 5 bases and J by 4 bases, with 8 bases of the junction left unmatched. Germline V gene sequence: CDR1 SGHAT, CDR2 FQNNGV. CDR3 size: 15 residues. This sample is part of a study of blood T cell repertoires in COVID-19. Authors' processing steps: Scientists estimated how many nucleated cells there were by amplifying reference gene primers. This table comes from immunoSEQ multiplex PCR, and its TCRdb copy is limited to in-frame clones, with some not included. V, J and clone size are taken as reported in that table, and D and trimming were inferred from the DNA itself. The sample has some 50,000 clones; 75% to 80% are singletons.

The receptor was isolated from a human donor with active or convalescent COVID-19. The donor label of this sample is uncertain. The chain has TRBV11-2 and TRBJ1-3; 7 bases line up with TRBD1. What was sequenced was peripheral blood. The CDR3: CASSLRRTGGNTIYF. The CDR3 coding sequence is TGTGCCAGCAGCCTCCGCCGGACAGGAGGAAACACCATATATTTT.